These 14 T cell receptor beta chains came from one sample sequenced in a study of human T cells and chemical hapten exposure. Using its own MiXCR run on the RACE reads, TCRdb lists one record per CDR3 protein. The sample consists of about 70,000 distinct CDR3 sequences, about 10% of them appearing once. Indicated time point: pre-sensitization, week 0. Treatment meaning: therapeutic diphenylcyclopropenone sensitization with weekly scalp DPC. Sequencing used whole blood, obtained in connection with sensitization to the hapten diphenylcyclopropenone (DPC). These receptor sequences come from a woman between 50 and 59 years old with alopecia areata. Some clones in this sample may be carry-over from other donors' samples.

This clonotype was detected only a few times. The V gene is TRBV29-1, the J gene TRBJ2-1, with TRBD2 matching 10 bases. Germline assignment: CDR1 SQVTM and CDR2 ANQGSEA. V shed 5 bases, J shed 0 bases, and the junction held 4 bases outside the gene matches. The CDR3 is 15 residues long. CDR3 sequence: CSVRSGGGSYNEQFF. DNA for the CDR3: TGCAGCGTTAGGAGCGGGGGGGGCTCCTACAATGAGCAGTTCTTC.

This clonotype is a singleton in its sample. A much larger clone differs by one base, so this may be a read error. A read error is likely, as this CDR3 ends without the conserved phenylalanine or tryptophan. This rearrangement joins TRBV7-2 to TRBJ1-2; the match to TRBD1 covers 7 bases. This CDR3 is built from 15 residues. With V trimmed by 5 bases and J by 3 bases, 9 bases remained unmatched. Germline CDR1 reads SGHTA; CDR2 reads FQGNSA. CDR3: CASSKYRQGDYGYTL. Written as DNA, the CDR3 is TGTGCCAGCAGCAAGTATAGACAGGGTGACTATGGCTACACCCTC.

This rearrangement joins TRBV9 to TRBJ2-3; D is undetermined. Germline CDR1 reads SGDLS; CDR2 reads YYNGEE. The CDR3 consists of 14 residues. V lost 7 bases and J lost 2, with 14 bases in between. Here the CDR3 reads CASSPPGLTDTQYF. DNA for the CDR3: TGTGCCAGCTCCCCCCCGGGCCTCACAGATACGCAGTATTTT.

This clonotype was seen only a few times. This chain uses TRBV27 with TRBJ2-3, with a possible D match to TRBD2 (5 bases). V lost 6 bases and J lost 0, with 7 bases in between. Per the germline V gene, CDR1 is MNHEY and CDR2 is SMNVEV (reference sequence). The CDR3 length is 13 residues. The CDR3 spells CASSRTSTDTQYF. CDR3 nucleotides: TGTGCCAGCAGCCGGACTAGCACAGATACGCAGTATTTT.

The V and J genes are TRBV7-8 and TRBJ2-7, with TRBD2 matching over 8 bases. Per germline, CDR1 SGHVS and CDR2 FQNEAQ. Trimming cost V 3 bases and J 3 bases; bases outside gene matches: 7. There are 15 residues in the CDR3. CDR3 nucleotide sequence: TGTGCCAGCAGCTTCAGCCGGGGGGGAGGCTACGAGCAGTACTTC. It specifies CASSFSRGGGYEQYF.

This clonotype came up many times. V is TRBV9 and J is TRBJ2-2, with TRBD2 as a possible D gene (5 bases). CDR1 and CDR2 from the germline V gene are SGDLS and YYNGEE. This CDR3 region has 16 residues. V was cut by 4 bases and J by 3 bases, with 16 bases left in between. In DNA, the CDR3 is TGTGCCAGCAGCCCCGGGATAGGGTCGGACACCGGGGAGCTGTTTTTT. Translating it yields CASSPGIGSDTGELFF.

This clonotype showed up just a few times. This chain links TRBV7-3 with TRBJ2-5, with 7 bases aligning to TRBD1. With 4 bases clipped from V and 3 bases from J, the junction kept 8 bases outside the gene matches. CDR3 size: 15 residues. Germline V gene lookup returns CDR1 SGHTA and CDR2 FQGTGA. The CDR3 sequence: CASSSTGTEKETQYF. CDR3 sequence (DNA): TGTGCCAGCAGCTCGACCGGGACAGAGAAAGAGACCCAGTACTTC.

CDR3 nucleotide sequence: TGTGCCAGCTCCCTTCCGGGGGGAAACACCATATATTTT. Protein sequence: CASSLPGGNTIYF. The chain recombines TRBV9 with TRBJ1-3; D is ambiguous. This CDR3 spans 13 amino acids. Germline V gene sequence: CDR1 SGDLS, CDR2 YYNGEE. V shed 7 bases and J shed 4 bases, with 12 bases lying between them.

This clonotype has at least ten counts. The chain couples TRBV20-1 to TRBJ2-2; 8 bases are shared with TRBD1. The trim removed 3 bases at V and 3 bases at J, leaving 6 bases unmatched. The length of the CDR3 is 15 residues. Per the germline V gene, CDR1 is DFQATT and CDR2 is SNEGSKA (reference sequence). The CDR3 region has the DNA TGCAGTGCTAGTCCCCAGGGGGCGGACACCGGGGAGCTGTTTTTT. This encodes CSASPQGADTGELFF.

The V and J genes are TRBV28 and TRBJ2-3; 7 positions match TRBD2. From germline, CDR1 is MDHEN and CDR2 SYDVKM. The CDR3 runs to 15 residues. The V gene end was trimmed by 5 bases and the J gene end by 3 bases; junction bases not matched to a gene: 8. In DNA form, the CDR3 reads TGTGCCAGCAGTGGGAGGGGAGCGACTACAGATACGCAGTATTTT. Its translation: CASSGRGATTDTQYF.

This clonotype was recorded at least ten times. The rearrangement links TRBV30 to TRBJ2-5, with D uncertain. V was pared by 3 bases and J by 6 bases, with 17 bases between. The CDR3 has 14 residues. Germline V CDR1 and CDR2: GTSNPN, SVGIG (reference sequence). The CDR3 DNA follows: TGTGCCTGGAGCAAAGACCCCGGCGACAAGACCCAGTACTTC. It codes for CAWSKDPGDKTQYF.

This sequence joins TRBV10-2 and TRBJ1-1, with D possibly being TRBD1 (6 bases). Germline CDR1 and CDR2: WSHSY and SAAADI. The length of the CDR3 is 13 residues. With 6 bases removed from V and 5 bases from J, the gap between germline ends came to 13 bases. The CDR3 DNA reads TGCGCCAGCAGCGGTCTGAGGGGGACTGAAGCTTTCTTT. It translates to CASSGLRGTEAFF.

This clonotype was recorded a few times. This chain connects TRBV6-2 or TRBV6-3 to TRBJ2-3; D may be TRBD1 (6 bases). The length of the CDR3 is 12 residues. The germline V gene encodes CDR1 MNHEY and CDR2 SVGEGT. V lost 5 bases and J 6 bases, leaving 9 bases between the germline ends. This CDR3 is CASSERGDTQYF. As DNA, the CDR3 is TGTGCCAGCAGTGAAAGGGGGGATACGCAGTATTTT.

The chain is built from TRBV7-2 and TRBJ1-2, with D perhaps TRBD1 (5 bases). Deletions cut 4 bases from V and 4 bases from J, with 13 bases between. Germline values: CDR1 SGHTA, CDR2 FQGNSA. This CDR3 region has 14 residues. CDR3: CASSYRDRVYGYTF. DNA for the CDR3: TGTGCCAGCAGCTACCGGGACCGTGTCTATGGCTACACCTTC.